Listed here are 14 T cell receptor beta chains from one sample, sequenced in a study of blood T cell repertoires in COVID-19. Generated by immunoSEQ multiplex PCR, the TCRdb table keeps only in-frame clones and is missing some. Counted here are around 230,000 clones, less than 85% occurring once; the ten biggest clones make up about 2.5%. The material sequenced was peripheral blood. The source is a woman between 65 and 79 years old with active or convalescent COVID-19.

The chain is built from TRBV12-3 or TRBV12-4 and TRBJ2-7; D gene ambiguous. Trimming took off 6 bases at V and 4 bases at J, with 13 bases between the two ends. The CDR3 runs 13 residues. The CDR3 loop is CASSPEWAYEQYF. CDR3 bases: TGTGCCAGCAGCCCCGAGTGGGCTTACGAGCAGTACTTC.

This clone was recorded once. V usage is TRBV18 and J usage is TRBJ1-1; 9 bases match TRBD1. The germline V gene encodes CDR1 KGHSH and CDR2 LQKENI. Trimming removed 5 bases from V and 4 bases from J; junction bases left unmatched: 17. This CDR3 contains 18 residues. This CDR3 is CASSSMGQGPVGGTEAFF. CDR3 nucleotide sequence: TGTGCCAGCTCATCTATGGGACAGGGACCGGTTGGCGGCACTGAAGCTTTCTTT. Drawing the rest from reference TRBV18 and TRBJ1-1, the complete variable domain is NAGVMQNPRHLVRRRGQEARLRCSPMKGHSHVYWYRQLPEEGLKFMVYLQKENIIDESGMPKERFSAEFPKEGPSILRIQQVVRGDSAAYFCASSSMGQGPVGGTEAFFGQGTRLTVV.

The CDR3 nucleotides are TGTGCCAGCAGTGGACAGGGTTTTGCCCCACAGCCCCAGCATTTT. Its translation: CASSGQGFAPQPQHF. V gene TRBV28 combines with J gene TRBJ1-5; TRBD1 aligns across 8 bases. In germline, CDR1 is MDHEN, CDR2 SYDVKM. The CDR3 contains 15 residues. V gave up 5 bases and J gave up 7 bases; unmatched junction bases: 10.

This clone has just one count. The genes are TRBV11-3 and TRBJ1-1; a weak D match, TRBD1 (5 bases). Per germline, CDR1 SGHNT and CDR2 YENEEA. The V end was cut by 4 bases, the J end by 0 bases, with 9 bases between. The CDR3 spans 14 residues. CDR3 coding DNA: TGTGCCAGCAGCTACTCGGGGGTGAACACTGAAGCTTTCTTT. This codes for CASSYSGVNTEAFF.

The gene calls are TRBV6-2 or TRBV6-3 and TRBJ1-4, with 8 bases matching TRBD1. This CDR3 is built from 14 residues. V trimming: 3 bases; J trimming: 5 bases; junction bases outside the gene matches: 2. CDR1 is MNHEY and CDR2 is SVGEGT in the germline V gene. The CDR3 nucleotides are TGTGCCAGCAGTTATCGGACAGGGAATGAAAAACTGTTTTTT. Encoded protein: CASSYRTGNEKLFF.

V gene TRBV6-4 combines with J gene TRBJ2-2, with D possibly being TRBD2 (6 bases). The V gene's germline CDR1 is MRHNA and CDR2 SNTAGT. The CDR3 runs 14 residues. The V and J ends lost 8 bases and 4 bases respectively, with 14 bases between them. CDR3 region: CASGIAVGTGELFF. CDR3 in DNA: TGTGCCAGCGGGATAGCGGTGGGCACCGGGGAGCTGTTTTTT.

The chain combines TRBV4-2 with TRBJ2-2; D might be TRBD2 (5 bases). Between the trimmed V and J ends, which lost 4 bases and 5 bases, there was a span of 14 bases. Per germline, CDR1 LGHNA and CDR2 YNFKEQ. The CDR3 consists of 15 residues. Written as DNA, the CDR3 is TGTGCCAGCAGCCCCCTTTTTAGAGGGACCGGGGAGCTGTTTTTT. Encoded protein: CASSPLFRGTGELFF.

The chain has TRBV6-6 and TRBJ1-2; no clear D. Germline V gene data show CDR1 as MNHNY and CDR2 as SVGAGI (reference sequence). The CDR3 has 16 residues. V shed 0 bases and J shed 3 bases, with 14 bases lying between them. The CDR3 is CASSYSPPAGYYGYTF. The CDR3 nucleotides read TGTGCCAGCAGTTACTCGCCCCCCGCAGGCTACTATGGCTACACCTTC.

This sequence joins TRBV30 and TRBJ2-1, with TRBD2 identical over 9 bases. The CDR3 spans 13 residues. With 4 bases clipped from V and 9 bases from J, the junction kept 7 bases outside the gene matches. Germline values: CDR1 GTSNPN, CDR2 SVGIG (reference sequence). The CDR3 is CAWTRGRAGEQFF. CDR3 DNA sequence: TGTGCCTGGACACGCGGGAGGGCCGGTGAGCAGTTCTTC.

This sequence joins TRBV5-4 and TRBJ1-1; 7 bases align to TRBD1. CDR3 length: 16 amino acids. Germline loops: CDR1 SGHNT, CDR2 YYREEE (reference sequence). Trimming cost V 4 bases and J 0 bases; bases outside gene matches: 9. CDR3: CASSPGTDYLNTEAFF. The CDR3 coding sequence is TGTGCCAGCAGCCCAGGGACAGATTACTTGAACACTGAAGCTTTCTTT.

V and J are TRBV27 and TRBJ2-1, with 9 nucleotides matching TRBD2. Germline CDR1 MNHEY, CDR2 SMNVEV (reference sequence). This CDR3 is 15 amino acids long. The V gene end was trimmed by 5 bases and the J gene end by 5 bases; junction bases not matched to a gene: 7. The CDR3 region is CASSRGLAGNNEQFF. Written as DNA, the CDR3 is TGTGCCAGCAGTAGGGGTCTAGCGGGAAACAATGAGCAGTTCTTC.

V gene TRBV7-6 combines with J gene TRBJ2-5; D unresolved. The CDR3 runs 13 residues. V was pared by 3 bases and J by 0 bases, with 5 bases between. Germline loops: CDR1 SGHVS, CDR2 FNYEAQ. The CDR3 nucleotides are TGTGCCAGCAGCTTGAGGAACCAAGAGACCCAGTACTTC. It specifies CASSLRNQETQYF.

The V gene is TRBV7-8, the J gene TRBJ1-1; the match to TRBD1 covers 7 bases. CDR1 is SGHVS, CDR2 FQNEAQ, per germline. The J segment lost 4 bases and the V segment lost 5 bases, leaving 10 bases of the junction unmatched. The CDR3 runs 15 residues. CDR3 DNA: TGTGCCAGCAGCCTCCTTGGACAGGTGGGCACTGAAGCTTTCTTT. This codes for CASSLLGQVGTEAFF.

This clone was seen a handful of times. The gene calls are TRBV6-2 or TRBV6-3 and TRBJ1-2, with TRBD1 matching 8 bases. The CDR3 is 15 amino acids. CDR1 and CDR2 (germline): MNHEY, SVGEGT. After removal of 5 bases from V and 6 bases from J, the junction contained 11 bases not matched to a gene. In DNA, the CDR3 is TGTGCCAGCAGTACCTGGAACAGGGGGATCCATGGCTACACCTTC. This gives the protein CASSTWNRGIHGYTF.